These 5 T cell receptor beta chains originate from one sample sequenced in a study of blood T cells in healthy people across ages. A J-beta primer mix and a sample-barcoded 5' primer were used in a second PCR of about 7 to 12 cycles. TCRdb re-analysed the 5' RACE reads in MiXCR, keeping a single row per CDR3 protein. The sample consists of hundreds of thousands of distinct CDR3 sequences, 20% to 30% of them appearing once. These same records also appear under a second study, on T cells of mothers and their children.

Input material: blood. The receptors shown here come from a boy younger than 18 in good health.

The genes are TRBV6-1 and TRBJ1-1; TRBD1 agrees at 7 bases. Germline CDR1 MNHNS, CDR2 SASEGT. The length of the CDR3 is 17 residues. V lost 7 bases, J lost 0 bases, and 14 bases stayed unmatched. The CDR3 protein is CASKNRDRYQVNTEAFF. CDR3 nucleotides: TGTGCCAGCAAGAACCGGGACAGATATCAGGTGAACACTGAAGCTTTCTTT.

This clonotype was picked up a small number of times. The J gene is TRBJ2-5, the V gene TRBV2; D tentatively fits TRBD1 or TRBD2 (5 bases each). The CDR3 extends over 13 amino acids. Trimming stripped 7 bases from V and 1 base from J, with 10 bases between. The germline gives CDR1 SNHLY, CDR2 FYNNEI. The CDR3 is CASTRDAQETQYF. The CDR3 coding sequence is TGTGCCAGCACCCGGGACGCCCAAGAGACCCAGTACTTC.

This clonotype was seen a handful of times. The V and J genes are TRBV13 and TRBJ2-1, with TRBD1 matching over 9 bases. Trimming removed 4 bases from V and 6 bases from J; junction bases left unmatched: 7. CDR3 length: 15 residues. In germline, CDR1 is PRHDT, CDR2 FYEKMQ (reference sequence). CDR3 nucleotide sequence: TGTGCCAGCAGCTCCCGGGGACAGGGAGCCAATGAGCAGTTCTTC. This encodes CASSSRGQGANEQFF.

J is TRBJ2-1 and V is TRBV29-1; possibly TRBD1 for D (8 bases). The CDR3 contains 18 residues. The V and J ends lost 6 bases and 0 bases respectively, with 24 bases between them. Germline CDR1 reads SQVTM; CDR2 reads ANQGSEA. The CDR3 DNA reads as TGCAGCGTCCTGGACAGGGCCCTAGCGGTTAGCTCCTACAATGAGCAGTTCTTC. This translates into CSVLDRALAVSSYNEQFF.

V is TRBV14 and J is TRBJ2-5; 7 bases fit TRBD2. The ends lost 2 bases at V and 4 bases at J; junction bases unmatched: 4. Germline CDR1 and CDR2: SGHDN and FVKESK. The CDR3 is 14 amino acids. The CDR3, as DNA: TGTGCCAGCAGCCAATTCGGGGAGGGAGAGACCCAGTACTTC. Amino acid sequence: CASSQFGEGETQYF.